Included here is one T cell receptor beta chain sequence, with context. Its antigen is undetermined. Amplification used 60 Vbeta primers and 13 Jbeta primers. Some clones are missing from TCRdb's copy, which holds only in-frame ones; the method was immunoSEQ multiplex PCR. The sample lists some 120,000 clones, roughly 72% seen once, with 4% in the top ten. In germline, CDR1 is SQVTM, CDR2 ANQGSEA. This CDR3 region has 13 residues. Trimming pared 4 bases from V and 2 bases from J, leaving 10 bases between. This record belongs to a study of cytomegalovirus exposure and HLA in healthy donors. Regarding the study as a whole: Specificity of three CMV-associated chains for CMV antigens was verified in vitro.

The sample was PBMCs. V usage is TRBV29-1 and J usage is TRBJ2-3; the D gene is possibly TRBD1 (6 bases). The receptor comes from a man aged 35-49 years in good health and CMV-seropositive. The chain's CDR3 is CSVAQGNTDTQYF. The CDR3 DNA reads TGCAGCGTTGCTCAGGGGAACACAGATACGCAGTATTTT.